A selection of T cell receptor beta chains follows, all from one sample in a study of shared clonotypes between healthy human individuals. Assay: immunoSEQ multiplex PCR; the TCRdb copy retains only in-frame clones and omits some. The sample holds over 700,000 clones; around 77% are singletons and the top ten take more than 1.5%. The sample comprised memory CD4+ T cells sorted from blood. Source of these receptors: a woman aged 30 to 39 in good health. Both conserved end residues are part of each CDR3. D genes are given only for firm matches. Rows may omit the clone size; those that give it use once, few, many or a size class.

>TRBV4-2|TRBD1|-|TRBJ2-7
CASSRGQATYSYEQYF
TGTGCCAGCAGCCGAGGACAGGCGACGTACTCCTACGAGCAGTACTTC
>TRBV6-1|TRBD2|-|TRBJ2-3
CASSAAGARTDTQYF
TGTGCCAGCAGTGCGGCGGGAGCCCGCACAGATACGCAGTATTTT
>TRBV10-2|TRBD1|-|TRBJ1-2
CASSNSGTGSYGYTF
TGCGCCAGCTCCAACTCCGGGACAGGCTCCTATGGCTACACCTTC
>TRBV10-1|TRBD1|-|TRBJ1-1
CASSDNRGFGTFF
TGCGCCAGCAGTGATAACAGGGGTTTTGGAACTTTCTTT
>TRBV18|-|few|TRBJ1-2
CASSPALGANYGYTF
TGTGCCAGCTCACCAGCCCTGGGGGCGAACTATGGCTACACCTTC
>TRBV19|-|few|TRBJ1-1
CASTSPGDEAFF
TGTGCCTCAACGAGCCCGGGGGATGAAGCTTTCTTT
>TRBV2|-|-|TRBJ1-1
CASSRRDTEAFF
TGTGCCAGCAGTCGCAGGGACACTGAAGCTTTCTTT
>TRBV6-5|-|few|TRBJ1-2
CASSYSKTASGHGYTF
TGTGCCAGCAGTTACTCGAAAACGGCTTCAGGGCATGGCTACACCTTC
>TRBV28|-|-|TRBJ2-7
CATSEGGQYF
TGTGCCACCTCAGAAGGGGGGCAGTACTTC
>TRBV6-1|-|few|TRBJ2-2
CASTPGQPNTGELFF
TGTGCCAGCACCCCGGGACAACCGAACACCGGGGAGCTGTTTTTT
>TRBV18|-|once|TRBJ1-1
CASLLSATSGMNTEAFF
TGTGCCAGCCTCTTGTCAGCGACCTCGGGCATGAACACTGAAGCTTTCTTT
>TRBV5-4|TRBD1|once|TRBJ1-4
CASSSHMTGDYEKLFF
TGTGCCAGCAGCTCCCACATGACAGGGGATTATGAAAAACTGTTTTTT
>TRBV6-6|TRBD1|-|TRBJ1-5
CASSNGQGGNYQPQHF
TGTGCCAGCAGTAACGGACAGGGGGGGAACTATCAGCCCCAGCATTTT
>TRBV28|-|-|TRBJ2-5
CASTPGIGLETQYF
TGTGCCAGCACACCGGGAATAGGATTAGAGACCCAGTACTTC
>TRBV4-1|TRBD2|-|TRBJ2-1
CASSQTSGTTGWEQFF
TGCGCCAGCAGCCAGACCTCCGGGACTACCGGGTGGGAGCAGTTCTTC
>TRBV7-2|TRBD1|few|TRBJ2-7
CASSSQRDSYEQYF
TGTGCCAGCAGCTCCCAACGGGACAGCTACGAGCAGTACTTC
>TRBV5-4|-|-|TRBJ2-5
CASRQWGQETQYF
TGTGCCAGCAGGCAATGGGGGCAAGAGACCCAGTACTTC
>TRBV18|TRBD2|-|TRBJ2-1
CASSPSGRPHFHNEQFF
TGTGCCAGCTCACCTAGCGGGAGGCCCCACTTTCACAATGAGCAGTTCTTC
>TRBV5-5|-|-|TRBJ2-7
CASSLSSGAVYEQYF
TGTGCCAGCAGCTTGTCGTCGGGAGCCGTCTACGAGCAGTACTTC
>TRBV9|-|-|TRBJ2-5
CASSVGVPGETQYF
TGTGCCAGCAGCGTAGGGGTCCCGGGAGAGACCCAGTACTTC
>TRBV28|TRBD1|-|TRBJ1-2
CASSTGTGKGYTF
TGTGCCAGCAGCACTGGGACAGGGAAGGGCTACACCTTC
>TRBV29-1|TRBD2|many|TRBJ2-1
CSALPSGTYNEQFF
TGCAGCGCCCTCCCTAGCGGGACGTACAATGAGCAGTTCTTC